The 8 T cell receptor beta chains listed next were all sequenced from one sample in a study of early T cells in non-severe SARS-CoV-2 infection. TCRdb recomputed calls from the 5' RACE reads with MiXCR, one row per CDR3 protein. This sample has approximately 69,000 distinct CDR3 sequences, with 10% to 15% found just once. Sequences were obtained from whole blood. These receptor sequences come from an adult who was a healthcare worker with PCR-confirmed SARS-CoV-2 infection or an uninfected control (not recorded which).

This clonotype was detected ten times or more. The chain carries TRBV3-1 and TRBJ2-3; possibly TRBD2 for D (6 bases). Germline assignment: CDR1 LGHDT and CDR2 YNNKEL (reference sequence). V was trimmed by 4 bases and J by 4 bases, leaving 18 bases between them. The CDR3 is 16 residues long. The CDR3 loop reads CASSPSWRGGSDTQYF. The CDR3 bases are TGTGCCAGCAGCCCCTCTTGGCGGGGTGGGTCAGATACGCAGTATTTT.

This clonotype appeared many times. CDR3 DNA: TGTGCCAGCCCACGGCGAGATATTATAGCCAAAAACATTCAGTACTTC. Its protein product is CASPRRDIIAKNIQYF. V is TRBV18 and J is TRBJ2-4; D ambiguous. The V and J ends lost 8 bases and 0 bases respectively, with 17 bases between them. CDR1 and CDR2 (germline): KGHSH, LQKENI. The CDR3 is made up of 16 amino acids.

The chain employs TRBV25-1 and TRBJ2-7; tentatively, D is TRBD1 or TRBD2 (6 bases each). The V end was cut by 4 bases, the J end by 5 bases, with 12 bases between. CDR1 MGHDK and CDR2 SYGVNS come from the germline V gene. The CDR3 is made up of 13 amino acids. CDR3 protein: CASSGGAIHEQYF. CDR3 nucleotides: TGTGCCAGCAGTGGGGGGGCGATCCACGAGCAGTACTTC.

The CDR3 region is CSVGAGVGTQYF. The CDR3 DNA reads as TGCAGCGTTGGGGCAGGTGTAGGGACCCAGTACTTC. The V gene is TRBV29-1, the J gene TRBJ2-5; D call uncertain. The CDR3 loop spans 12 amino acids. Germline lookup yields CDR1 SQVTM and CDR2 ANQGSEA. Trimming pared 4 bases from V and 7 bases from J, leaving 13 bases between. Combining the CDR3 with reference TRBV29-1 and TRBJ2-5 gives the whole variable domain SAVISQKPSRDICQRGTSLTIQCQVDSQVTMMFWYRQQPGQSLTLIATANQGSEATYESGFVIDKFPISRPNLTFSTLTVSNMSPEDSSIYLCSVGAGVGTQYFGPGTRLLVL.

This clonotype was detected many times. The genes are TRBV5-1 and TRBJ1-4; D is perhaps TRBD1 (6 bases). The CDR3 sequence is 15 residues long. V lost 2 bases and J lost 7, with 15 bases in between. Germline V gene sequence: CDR1 SGHRS, CDR2 YFSETQ. The CDR3 spells CASSLVGTRSEKLFF. CDR3 nucleotides: TGCGCCAGCAGCTTAGTGGGGACAAGGAGTGAAAAACTGTTTTTT.

The chain recombines TRBV3-1 with TRBJ1-6; 10 bases match TRBD1. The CDR3 sequence is 14 residues long. Germline V CDR1 and CDR2: LGHDT, YNNKEL (reference sequence). V gave up 3 bases and J gave up 7 bases; unmatched junction bases: 0. The CDR3 region is CASSQTGGNSPLHF. CDR3 DNA: TGTGCCAGCAGCCAGACAGGGGGCAATTCACCCCTCCACTTT.

The CDR3 DNA reads TGCGCCAGCAGCTTTACAGGTAGAGAGCAGTTCTTC. Translation: CASSFTGREQFF. The chain is built from TRBV5-1 and TRBJ2-1, with a tentative D call TRBD1 (5 bases). The germline V gene has CDR1 SGHRS and CDR2 YFSETQ. The CDR3 has 12 amino acids. V lost 2 bases to trimming and J lost 10 bases, with 10 bases between them.

This clonotype was found many times. This sequence joins TRBV6-2 or TRBV6-3 and TRBJ1-1, with D possibly TRBD1 on 5 matching bases. This CDR3 is built from 13 residues. V was trimmed by 6 bases and J by 0 bases, leaving 8 bases between them. The germline gives CDR1 MNHEY, CDR2 SVGEGT. CDR3 in DNA: TGTGCCAGCAGCGACAGCATGAACACTGAAGCTTTCTTT. Translated: CASSDSMNTEAFF.